The clone carrying this T cell receptor beta chain appeared a few times. The antigen is not known. The treatment denotes: roughly 10-day PBMC culture with coronavirus spike peptide pools or control peptides (ViraFEST assay). The data stem from a study of vaccination and CD4 T cells after COVID-19. Overall study: For control cultures, the treatment was a CEFX pool, an HIV-1 Nef pool, or no peptide.

The study sequenced cultured CD4+ T cell DNA using the Oncomine TCR Beta short-read assay. In TCRdb, the PCR reads were re-called with MiXCR into one record per CDR3 protein. The sample lists approximately 6,500 distinct CDR3 sequences; roughly 50% were seen once. This CDR3 spans 12 amino acids. Looked up from germline, CDR1 is SGHTA and CDR2 is FQGNSA. With 5 bases removed from V and 3 bases from J, the gap between germline ends came to 5 bases. Sequenced material: CD4+ T cells from blood, cultured in vitro. J is TRBJ1-5 and V is TRBV7-2; D is ambiguous. The TCR originated in a human donor who had recovered from COVID-19. In DNA, the CDR3 is TGTGCCAGCAGCAACACCAATCAGCCCCAGCATTTT. Amino acid sequence: CASSNTNQPQHF.